Below are 21 T cell receptor beta chains sequenced from a single sample in a study of blood T cells in healthy people across ages (dated by TCRdb to between 2014 and 2016). Library preparation used 5' RACE. The instrument was an Illumina HiSeq 2500. The second PCR ran for roughly 7 to 12 cycles and used a J-beta primer mix along with a sample-barcoded 5' primer. TCRdb cleaned the public reads at Q25 with fastp, built clones with MiXCR and kept in-frame beta chains. Identical CDR3 protein sequences are pooled into one entry, listed with their most common genes and DNA. Here the sample has 550,000 to 800,000 distinct CDR3 sequences; about 30% occur a single time. Roughly 14% of the sample belongs to the ten largest clones. Sequenced material: blood. These receptors all come from an elderly woman in good health. Donor details come from another sample of the same person, matched by shared clones.

The chain recombines TRBV6-2 or TRBV6-3 with TRBJ2-2, with D perhaps assigned TRBD1 or TRBD2 (5 bases each). V lost 5 bases and J lost 2, with 12 bases in between. CDR3 length: 15 residues. CDR1 is MNHEY, CDR2 SVGEGT, per germline. In DNA, the CDR3 is TGTGCCAGCAGTACCCCTGGGGGTAACACCGGGGAGCTGTTTTTT. Translation: CASSTPGGNTGELFF.

A note on this clonotype: This clone may be a read error of a much larger clone one base away. The rearrangement links TRBV2 to TRBJ2-7, with 9 bases identical to TRBD2. The J segment lost 7 bases and the V segment lost 10 bases, leaving 23 bases of the junction unmatched. The germline gives CDR1 SNHLY, CDR2 FYNNEI. There are 17 residues in the CDR3. The CDR3 loop reads CATSSAPAGGSHNEQYF. CDR3 nucleotide sequence: TGTGCCACCTCTTCTGCTCCGGCGGGGGGGTCCCACAATGAGCAGTACTTC.

This clonotype was found many times. The chain is built from TRBV15 and TRBJ2-3; 7 bases are a match to TRBD1. CDR1 and CDR2 from the germline V gene are LNHNV and YYDKDF (reference sequence). The J segment lost 2 bases and the V segment lost 4 bases, leaving 6 bases of the junction unmatched. This CDR3 is built from 15 residues. In DNA form, the CDR3 reads TGTGCCACCAGCACAGGGACAGCCTACACAGATACGCAGTATTTT. As protein: CATSTGTAYTDTQYF.

In the case of this clonotype: This may come from a read error, since a much larger clone is one base off. The V gene is TRBV27, the J gene TRBJ2-1, with 8 bases aligning to TRBD1. The CDR3 runs to 16 residues. The V gene's germline CDR1 is MNHEY and CDR2 SMNVEV (reference sequence). Here the CDR3 reads CTSTQGAGAPYNEQFF. The CDR3 DNA reads TGTACCAGCACCCAGGGGGCAGGGGCTCCCTACAATGAGCAGTTCTTC.

This clonotype was observed many times. CDR3 region: CASRQAVVGTQYF. CDR3 coding DNA: TGTGCCAGCCGACAGGCGGTGGTTGGGACCCAGTACTTC. The chain recombines TRBV27 with TRBJ2-5, with D perhaps TRBD1 (6 bases). Germline V lookup: CDR1 MNHEY, CDR2 SMNVEV (reference sequence). V was trimmed by 8 bases and J by 7 bases, leaving 17 bases between them. This CDR3 has 13 residues.

In its sample, this clonotype was seen many times. CDR3 region: CASSLVGISSYEQYF. The CDR3 nucleotides read TGTGCCAGCAGTTTAGTAGGGATCAGCTCCTACGAGCAGTACTTC. This chain uses TRBV27 with TRBJ2-7; D is undetermined. Germline CDR1 is MNHEY and CDR2 is SMNVEV (reference sequence). The CDR3 has 15 residues. The V end was cut by 2 bases, the J end by 0 bases, with 11 bases between.

This chain links TRBV18 with TRBJ1-1; D uncertain. CDR1 and CDR2 from the germline V gene are KGHSH and LQKENI. Trimming cost V 3 bases and J 2 bases, with 10 bases left between them. This CDR3 comprises 14 residues. DNA of the CDR3: TGTGCCAGCTCACCCTTAGACTTCAACACTGAAGCTTTCTTT. It encodes CASSPLDFNTEAFF. The full variable domain, rest sourced from reference TRBV18 and TRBJ1-1, is NAGVMQNPRHLVRRRGQEARLRCSPMKGHSHVYWYRQLPEEGLKFMVYLQKENIIDESGMPKERFSAEFPKEGPSILRIQQVVRGDSAAYFCASSPLDFNTEAFFGQGTRLTVV.

Only one count was recorded for this clonotype. The gene calls are TRBV24-1 and TRBJ2-5; D gene ambiguous. Germline CDR1 is KGHDR and CDR2 is SFDVKD. CDR3 length: 13 amino acids. Trimming cost V 2 bases and J 5 bases, with 8 bases left between them. CDR3 DNA sequence: TGTGCCACCAGTGATTCGGCCAGGGAGACCCAGTACTTC. This translates into CATSDSARETQYF.

The chain carries TRBV10-3 and TRBJ2-3; 10 bases are a match to TRBD2. V lost 10 bases, J lost 6 bases, and 10 bases stayed unmatched. Germline V CDR1 and CDR2: ENHRY, SYGVKD. The CDR3 is 14 residues long. The CDR3 is CASGGAGGRDTQYF. CDR3 sequence (DNA): TGTGCCAGTGGTGGAGCGGGGGGGCGGGATACGCAGTATTTT.

This clonotype was detected a few times. The J gene is TRBJ1-3, the V gene TRBV11-2; 8 bases are a match to TRBD1. CDR1 and CDR2 from the germline V gene are SGHAT and FQNNGV. V dropped 2 bases and J dropped 2; count of bases not matched to a gene: 2. The CDR3 is 15 residues long. CDR3 protein: CASSLQTGAGNTIYF. The CDR3 nucleotides read TGTGCCAGCAGCTTACAGACAGGGGCTGGAAACACCATATATTTT.

J is TRBJ2-7 and V is TRBV5-6; 8 nucleotides line up with TRBD1. There are 15 residues in the CDR3. V trimming: 4 bases; J trimming: 4 bases; junction bases outside the gene matches: 10. Germline V CDR1 and CDR2: SGHDT, YYEEEE. The CDR3 DNA is TGTGCCAGCAGCCAGGGGGCCGGGAGTCTATACGAGCAGTACTTC. Residues: CASSQGAGSLYEQYF. The full variable domain, with the rest looked up from reference TRBV5-6 and TRBJ2-7, is DAGVTQSPTHLIKTRGQQVTLRCSPKSGHDTVSWYQQALGQGPQFIFQYYEEEERQRGNFPDRFSGHQFPNYSSELNVNALLLGDSALYLCASSQGAGSLYEQYFGPGTRLTVT.

The chain recombines TRBV19 with TRBJ2-6, with D possibly TRBD1 on 6 matching bases. This CDR3 region has 16 residues. Germline V gene sequence: CDR1 LNHDA, CDR2 SQIVND (reference sequence). The V gene lost 5 bases and the J gene lost 1 base, with 12 bases spanning the gap. The CDR3 is CASSPFQGSGANVLTF. The DNA for the CDR3 is TGTGCCAGTAGTCCCTTCCAGGGGTCTGGGGCCAACGTCCTGACTTTC.

This clonotype showed up many times. The chain has TRBV20-1 and TRBJ1-2; unclear D gene. The V end was cut by 5 bases, the J end by 5 bases, with 15 bases between. CDR1 is DFQATT, CDR2 SNEGSKA, per germline (reference sequence). This CDR3 is built from 13 residues. CDR3 protein: CSASKDGRYGYTF. The CDR3 DNA reads TGCAGTGCTTCTAAGGACGGGAGATATGGCTACACCTTC.

Only one count was recorded for this clonotype. The chain recombines TRBV4-3 with TRBJ2-2; 7 bases align to TRBD1. CDR1 LGHNA and CDR2 YSLEER come from the germline V gene. The trim removed 4 bases at V and 8 bases at J, leaving 10 bases unmatched. The CDR3 has 15 residues. The chain's CDR3 is CASSLWRGGTGELFF. The CDR3 DNA reads as TGCGCCAGCAGCCTATGGAGAGGGGGCACTGGGGAGCTGTTTTTT.

V is TRBV1 and J is TRBJ2-7. TRBV1 is noted as a pseudogene. CDR3 length: 10 residues. The CDR3 DNA is TGCACCAGCTTTTGGGGGAGCAGTACTTTC. It translates to CTSFWGSSTF.

This clonotype was observed at least ten times. This rearrangement joins TRBV20-1 to TRBJ2-1; a weak D match, TRBD1 (6 bases). Between the trimmed V and J ends, which lost 3 bases and 7 bases, there was a span of 13 bases. CDR3 size: 13 residues. Germline assignment: CDR1 DFQATT and CDR2 SNEGSKA (reference sequence). The DNA of the CDR3 is TGCAGTGCTAGCGGACAGTCTAGGAATGAGCAGTTCTTC. Its translation: CSASGQSRNEQFF.

This clonotype was recorded many times. The rearrangement links TRBV20-1 to TRBJ1-4, with D possibly matching TRBD1 (5 bases). The CDR3 is 15 residues long. Per germline, CDR1 DFQATT and CDR2 SNEGSKA (reference sequence). The ends were cut back, 5 bases at V and 7 bases at J, with 20 bases in the middle. The CDR3 protein is CSAYPDSRTGEKLFF. CDR3 bases: TGCAGTGCTTATCCAGACAGCCGAACGGGTGAAAAACTGTTTTTT.

This clonotype was seen ten or more times. V usage is TRBV20-1 and J usage is TRBJ2-7, with TRBD2 as a possible D gene (6 bases). Trimming left V 6 bases short and J 9 bases short, with 12 bases between. The CDR3 sequence is 10 residues long. Germline V gene data show CDR1 as DFQATT and CDR2 as SNEGSKA (reference sequence). The CDR3 DNA follows: TGCAGTGCCGGCGGGGAACGGCAGTACTTC. It encodes CSAGGERQYF.

As to this clonotype: A clone one base away is much larger, so this may be a read error. The V call is TRBV7-2, the J call TRBJ2-7, with TRBD1 matching 7 bases. The germline gives CDR1 SGHTA, CDR2 FQGNSA. This CDR3 is built from 15 residues. After removal of 1 base from V and 7 bases from J, the junction contained 10 bases not matched to a gene. The CDR3 reads CASSLERGLYNEQYF. The CDR3 DNA is TGTGCCAGCAGCTTAGAAAGGGGGCTCTACAATGAGCAGTACTTC. Together with reference TRBV7-2 and TRBJ2-7, the CDR3 gives the full variable domain: GAGVSQSPSNKVTEKGKDVELRCDPISGHTALYWYRQSLGQGLEFLIYFQGNSAPDKSGLPSDRFSAERTGGSVSTLTIQRTQQEDSAVYLCASSLERGLYNEQYFGPGTRLTVT.

About this clonotype: Given a much more abundant clone one base away, this may be a read error. The chain recombines TRBV7-2 with TRBJ2-4, with 9 positions matching TRBD2. The J call is uncertain, as TRBJ2-7 better fits the DNA end. The CDR3 sequence is 13 residues long. In germline, CDR1 is SGHTA, CDR2 FQGNSA. CDR3 protein: CASGLAGQYEQYF. Written as DNA, the CDR3 is TGTGCCAGCGGCCTAGCGGGACAATACGAGCAGTACTTC.

This clonotype was seen at least ten times. The rearrangement links TRBV15 to TRBJ1-2, with TRBD1 matching over 7 bases. This CDR3 is built from 16 residues. Germline CDR1 reads LNHNV; CDR2 reads YYDKDF (reference sequence). V lost 0 bases to trimming and J lost 2 bases; unmatched junction nucleotides: 6. In DNA, the CDR3 is TGTGCCACCAGCAGAGACGGGCAGGGGGGAAACTATGGCTACACCTTC. Its protein is CATSRDGQGGNYGYTF.